These T cell receptor beta chains were read from a single sample in a study of Graves' ophthalmopathy and Graves' hyperthyroidism. TCRdb independently ran MiXCR on the multiplex PCR reads; one entry per CDR3 protein. This repertoire shows some 410,000 distinct CDR3 sequences, around 21% found once; its top ten account for 2.5% to 3.5%. Material: peripheral blood. The receptor set was obtained from a woman between 18 and 29 years old with stable Graves' hyperthyroidism. The CDR3 runs from the conserved cysteine through the conserved F or W. A D gene is named only where the DNA matches it firmly. Size is stated for part of the rows, as once, few or many counts, or as a class when the clone is expanded.

d_gene: -; len: 13; j_gene: TRBJ1-1; abundance: many; v_gene: TRBV6-1; CDR3nt: TGTGCCAGCAGTAGGATAGGGTTGACTGAAGCTTTCTTT; CDR3aa: CASSRIGLTEAFF
d_gene: TRBD1; len: 12; j_gene: TRBJ2-7; abundance: many; v_gene: TRBV29-1; CDR3nt: TGCAGCGTTGGGGACAGGCCCTACGAGCAGTACTTC; CDR3aa: CSVGDRPYEQYF
d_gene: TRBD2; len: 17; j_gene: TRBJ2-1; abundance: -; v_gene: TRBV6-7; CDR3nt: TGTGCCAGCAGTCAGAGAGCGGGAGTCGGCCCCTACAATGAGCAGTTCTTC; CDR3aa: CASSQRAGVGPYNEQFF
d_gene: -; len: 16; j_gene: TRBJ2-2; abundance: -; v_gene: TRBV19; CDR3nt: TGTGCCAGTAGTATTGGCCTAGCGATTGGCACCGGGGAGCTGTTTTTT; CDR3aa: CASSIGLAIGTGELFF
d_gene: TRBD1; len: 15; j_gene: TRBJ1-1; abundance: many; v_gene: TRBV7-3; CDR3nt: TGTGCCAGCAGCGCCACAGGGGGCGTCGAGACTGAAGCTTTCTTT; CDR3aa: CASSATGGVETEAFF
d_gene: -; len: 13; j_gene: TRBJ1-5; abundance: many; v_gene: TRBV20-1; CDR3nt: TGCAGTGCTAGAGAGACCCTGTGGGAGCCCCAGCATTTT; CDR3aa: CSARETLWEPQHF
d_gene: -; len: 15; j_gene: TRBJ1-3; abundance: many; v_gene: TRBV20-1; CDR3nt: TGCAGTGCGAGGCCAGGGGCAGGGGCTGATAGCACCATATATTTT; CDR3aa: CSARPGAGADSTIYF
d_gene: -; len: 8; j_gene: TRBJ1-2; abundance: many; v_gene: TRBV20-1; CDR3nt: TGCAGGGATAGGAGCTACACCTTC; CDR3aa: CRDRSYTF
d_gene: -; len: 15; j_gene: TRBJ1-1; abundance: many; v_gene: TRBV19; CDR3nt: TGTGCCAGTAGTAGCAGCGGGCAGGGAACGATTGAAGCTTTCTTT; CDR3aa: CASSSSGQGTIEAFF
d_gene: -; len: 14; j_gene: TRBJ2-7; abundance: many; v_gene: TRBV28; CDR3nt: TGTGCCAGCAGTTTAAGGGCAGGCTCGGGGGAGCAGTACTTC; CDR3aa: CASSLRAGSGEQYF
d_gene: -; len: 17; j_gene: TRBJ2-2; abundance: many; v_gene: TRBV19; CDR3nt: TGTGCCAGTAGTATTATGGCCAATAGTCTGAACACCGGGGAGCTGTTTTTT; CDR3aa: CASSIMANSLNTGELFF
d_gene: -; len: 13; j_gene: TRBJ1-1; abundance: -; v_gene: TRBV3-1; CDR3nt: TGTGCCAGCAGTCCGGGACCAGCCACTGAAGCTTTCTTT; CDR3aa: CASSPGPATEAFF
d_gene: -; len: 12; j_gene: TRBJ1-1; abundance: many; v_gene: TRBV20-1; CDR3nt: TGCAGTGCTAGTTTGGGACTTAGGGAAGCTTTCTTT; CDR3aa: CSASLGLREAFF
d_gene: -; len: 13; j_gene: TRBJ1-2; abundance: once; v_gene: TRBV12-3/TRBV12-4; CDR3nt: TGTGCCAGCAGATCTACAGGGAGGGCTGGCTACACCTTC; CDR3aa: CASRSTGRAGYTF
d_gene: -; len: 13; j_gene: TRBJ1-2; abundance: many; v_gene: TRBV28; CDR3nt: TGTGCCAGCAGCCCCCACTCGGGGTCTGGCTACACCTTC; CDR3aa: CASSPHSGSGYTF
d_gene: -; len: 13; j_gene: TRBJ2-5; abundance: -; v_gene: TRBV12-3/TRBV12-4; CDR3nt: TGTGCCAGCAGCAAACGCAGTCAAGAGACCCAGTACTTC; CDR3aa: CASSKRSQETQYF
d_gene: -; len: 14; j_gene: TRBJ2-6; abundance: many; v_gene: TRBV5-1; CDR3nt: TGCGCCAGCAGCTTGGCCAGTGGGGCCAACGTCCTGACTTTC; CDR3aa: CASSLASGANVLTF
d_gene: TRBD1; len: 14; j_gene: TRBJ2-6; abundance: many; v_gene: TRBV12-3/TRBV12-4; CDR3nt: TGTGCCAGCAGGAGGGGGCTCGGGGCCAACGTCCTGACTTTC; CDR3aa: CASRRGLGANVLTF
d_gene: TRBD2; len: 16; j_gene: TRBJ2-5; abundance: -; v_gene: TRBV28; CDR3nt: TGTGCCAGTAGTTTAGCCCAGCGGGGCCGCGGAGAGACCCAGTACTTC; CDR3aa: CASSLAQRGRGETQYF
d_gene: -; len: 14; j_gene: TRBJ2-3; abundance: many; v_gene: TRBV29-1; CDR3nt: TGCAGCGTTGTGGGAGAGAGTAGCACAGATACGCAGTATTTT; CDR3aa: CSVVGESSTDTQYF
d_gene: TRBD1; len: 14; j_gene: TRBJ2-7; abundance: -; v_gene: TRBV20-1; CDR3nt: TGCAGTGCCCCTCGGGGACAGGGGCACTACGAGCAGTACTTC; CDR3aa: CSAPRGQGHYEQYF
d_gene: -; len: 14; j_gene: TRBJ2-3; abundance: -; v_gene: TRBV29-1; CDR3nt: TGCAGCGTTGATGGCGGGGCTAGCACAGATACGCAGTATTTT; CDR3aa: CSVDGGASTDTQYF
d_gene: -; len: 13; j_gene: TRBJ2-7; abundance: many; v_gene: TRBV13; CDR3nt: TGTGCCAGCAGCTTACGGGGAGTCCACGAGCAGTACTTC; CDR3aa: CASSLRGVHEQYF
d_gene: TRBD1; len: 17; j_gene: TRBJ2-2; abundance: many; v_gene: TRBV24-1; CDR3nt: TGTGCCACCAGTGATAGTGGACAGGTCTTTAACACCGGGGAGCTGTTTTTT; CDR3aa: CATSDSGQVFNTGELFF
d_gene: -; len: 14; j_gene: TRBJ1-5; abundance: many; v_gene: TRBV6-5; CDR3nt: TGTGCCAGCAGTTACGTTCTAGGGAGTCAGCCCCAGCATTTT; CDR3aa: CASSYVLGSQPQHF
d_gene: -; len: 16; j_gene: TRBJ2-2; abundance: -; v_gene: TRBV6-1; CDR3nt: TGTGCCAGCAGTGAAACACCAGGGCACTACACCGGGGAGCTGTTTTTT; CDR3aa: CASSETPGHYTGELFF
d_gene: -; len: 14; j_gene: TRBJ2-2; abundance: -; v_gene: TRBV30; CDR3nt: TGTGCCTGGAGTTTTAGGGGTAGCACCGGGGAGCTGTTTTTT; CDR3aa: CAWSFRGSTGELFF
d_gene: -; len: 14; j_gene: TRBJ1-1; abundance: -; v_gene: TRBV6-4; CDR3nt: TGTGCCAGCATTCCGACAGGAGGAGACACTGAAGCTTTCTTT; CDR3aa: CASIPTGGDTEAFF
d_gene: TRBD2; len: 16; j_gene: TRBJ2-5; abundance: many; v_gene: TRBV5-1; CDR3nt: TGCGCCAGCAGCTTGTATAGTAGCGGGAGCGGAGAGACCCAGTACTTC; CDR3aa: CASSLYSSGSGETQYF
d_gene: -; len: 12; j_gene: TRBJ1-1; abundance: many; v_gene: TRBV6-5; CDR3nt: TGTGCCAGCAATACACCGAACACTGAAGCTTTCTTT; CDR3aa: CASNTPNTEAFF
d_gene: TRBD1; len: 15; j_gene: TRBJ2-5; abundance: many; v_gene: TRBV11-2; CDR3nt: TGTGCCAGCAGCTTAGACCCAGGGGGAGAAGAGACCCAGTACTTC; CDR3aa: CASSLDPGGEETQYF
d_gene: TRBD1; len: 13; j_gene: TRBJ1-1; abundance: many; v_gene: TRBV7-8; CDR3nt: TGTGCCAGCAGCCCAAGACAGGGGGCGTGGGCTTTCTTT; CDR3aa: CASSPRQGAWAFF
d_gene: TRBD1; len: 16; j_gene: TRBJ2-2; abundance: many; v_gene: TRBV19; CDR3nt: TGTGCCAGTAGTCCCCGACAGGGTTCGTACACCGGGGAGCTGTTTTTT; CDR3aa: CASSPRQGSYTGELFF
d_gene: -; len: 14; j_gene: TRBJ1-4; abundance: few; v_gene: TRBV3-1; CDR3nt: TGTGCCAGCAGCCTAGCAGTCAGTAATGAAAAACTGTTTTTT; CDR3aa: CASSLAVSNEKLFF
d_gene: -; len: 15; j_gene: TRBJ2-4; abundance: -; v_gene: TRBV6-1; CDR3nt: TGTGCCAGCAGTGAAGGGCACTTAGCCAAAAACATTAAGTACTTC; CDR3aa: CASSEGHLAKNIKYF
d_gene: -; len: 12; j_gene: TRBJ2-7; abundance: many; v_gene: TRBV29-1; CDR3nt: TGCAGCGCCTCAAGCCAGAGCTACGAGCAGTACTTC; CDR3aa: CSASSQSYEQYF
d_gene: -; len: 14; j_gene: TRBJ1-5; abundance: many; v_gene: TRBV7-2; CDR3nt: TGTGCCAGCAGCTTAAGGTATAGCAATCAGCCCCAGCATTTT; CDR3aa: CASSLRYSNQPQHF
d_gene: -; len: 15; j_gene: TRBJ2-5; abundance: -; v_gene: TRBV28; CDR3nt: TGTGCCAGCAGTTTATATGGTACAGCTCAAGAGACCCAGTACTTC; CDR3aa: CASSLYGTAQETQYF
d_gene: TRBD2; len: 14; j_gene: TRBJ2-7; abundance: many; v_gene: TRBV28; CDR3nt: TGTGCCAGCAGTTTTACTAGCGGGAGAGGCGAGCAGTACTTC; CDR3aa: CASSFTSGRGEQYF
d_gene: -; len: 16; j_gene: TRBJ2-7; abundance: -; v_gene: TRBV6-1; CDR3nt: TGTGCCAGCAGTGAACGAGGTTCGGGACATCTCGGCGAGCAGTACTTC; CDR3aa: CASSERGSGHLGEQYF
d_gene: -; len: 11; j_gene: TRBJ2-7; abundance: many; v_gene: TRBV29-1; CDR3nt: TGCAGCGCCCCCGGGGCGGTCGAGCAGTACTTC; CDR3aa: CSAPGAVEQYF
d_gene: -; len: 16; j_gene: TRBJ1-2; abundance: many; v_gene: TRBV7-8; CDR3nt: TGTGCCAGCAGCTTAGCGAGGAACCGACCGGCGGATGGCTACACCTTC; CDR3aa: CASSLARNRPADGYTF
d_gene: -; len: 13; j_gene: TRBJ2-5; abundance: many; v_gene: TRBV6-1; CDR3nt: TGTGCCAGCAGTGAACCCCTCGAAAAGACCCAGTACTTC; CDR3aa: CASSEPLEKTQYF
d_gene: TRBD1; len: 15; j_gene: TRBJ1-5; abundance: many; v_gene: TRBV6-2/TRBV6-3; CDR3nt: TGTGCCAGCAGTTACCAAGACAGGGGGACTCAGCCCCAGCATTTT; CDR3aa: CASSYQDRGTQPQHF
d_gene: -; len: 14; j_gene: TRBJ2-2; abundance: -; v_gene: TRBV12-3/TRBV12-4; CDR3nt: TGTGCCAGCAGTCTCAGGACGAACACCGGGGAGCTGTTTTTT; CDR3aa: CASSLRTNTGELFF
d_gene: -; len: 16; j_gene: TRBJ1-1; abundance: many; v_gene: TRBV25-1; CDR3nt: TGTGCCAGCAGTGAATCTGGTGCAGGGGCGAACACTGAAGCTTTCTTT; CDR3aa: CASSESGAGANTEAFF
d_gene: TRBD1; len: 15; j_gene: TRBJ2-7; abundance: many; v_gene: TRBV9; CDR3nt: TGTGCCAGCAGTCGAGGACAGGGGGTAAGCTACGAGCAGTACTTC; CDR3aa: CASSRGQGVSYEQYF
d_gene: -; len: 15; j_gene: TRBJ2-5; abundance: many; v_gene: TRBV27; CDR3nt: TGTGCCAGCGGTTTATCTTGGGACTCCAAAGAGACCCAGTACTTC; CDR3aa: CASGLSWDSKETQYF
d_gene: TRBD2; len: 19; j_gene: TRBJ2-2; abundance: many; v_gene: TRBV24-1; CDR3nt: TGTGCCACCAGTGACCCCGAGACTAGCGGGAGACGTAGCACCGGGGAGCTGTTTTTT; CDR3aa: CATSDPETSGRRSTGELFF
d_gene: TRBD2; len: 14; j_gene: TRBJ2-5; abundance: -; v_gene: TRBV12-3/TRBV12-4; CDR3nt: TGTGCCAGCAGTTTCCAGACTAGCAGAGAGACCCCGTACTTC; CDR3aa: CASSFQTSRETPYF